This TCR beta chain is from a study of beta chain features in type 1 diabetes. V was cut by 3 bases and J by 5 bases, with 13 bases left in between. Germline V gene data show CDR1 as SGHVS and CDR2 as FQNEAQ. This CDR3 is built from 14 residues. Expressed TCRB transcripts got sequenced, as all isolated RNA was reverse transcribed. Profiling relied on immunoSEQ multiplex PCR, and the TCRdb table lists in-frame clones only, not all of them. In the table there are some 180,000 clones, more than 10% of which are singletons. This TCR came from a woman aged 18 to 35 in good health. The V and J genes are TRBV7-8 and TRBJ2-5, with a tentative D call TRBD2 (7 bases). The sequenced sample consisted of central memory CD4+ T cells from blood. The CDR3 loop reads CASSFTGGQETQYF. The CDR3 DNA sequence: TGTGCCAGCAGCTTTACCGGGGGGCAGGAGACCCAGTACTTC.